A selection of T cell receptor beta chains follows, all from one sample in a study of regulatory T cells in long-lasting Graves disease. TCRdb re-analysed the multiplex PCR reads in MiXCR, keeping a single row per CDR3 protein. The top ten clones hold approximately 14% of a sample with about 460,000 distinct CDR3 sequences, about 20% of them seen once. The sequencing here drew on peripheral blood mononuclear cells (PBMCs), taken when the disease was refractory, from a patient treated with antithyroid drugs. The receptors here all came from a female donor with Graves disease. The CDR3 runs from the conserved cysteine through the conserved F or W. Each record gives: D gene, V gene, J gene, clone size, CDR3 DNA, CDR3 protein. A D gene is named only where the DNA matches it firmly. The size field is filled for only some rows; it gives once, few, many or a size class.

.	TRBV12-3/TRBV12-4	TRBJ2-7	many	TGTGCCAGCAGCTTAGGGCGGTACGAGCAGTACTTC	CASSLGRYEQYF
.	TRBV19	TRBJ2-7	.	TGTGCCAGTAGTATTCGGTCAGGGAGAGGCTACGAGCAGTACTTC	CASSIRSGRGYEQYF
.	TRBV20-1	TRBJ2-1	.	TGCAGTGCTAGAGATGGACAACCATCCTACAATGAGCAGTTCTTC	CSARDGQPSYNEQFF
.	TRBV12-5	TRBJ2-5	many	TGTGCTAGTGGTTTGGCGTTTCAAGAGACCCAGTACTTC	CASGLAFQETQYF
.	TRBV6-1	TRBJ2-5	many	TGTGCCAGCAGTATCCACACCTACCAAGAGACCCAGTACTTC	CASSIHTYQETQYF
.	TRBV20-1	TRBJ1-4	many	TGCAGTGCAAGAGGCCCACTCGCAACTAATGAAAAACTGTTTTTT	CSARGPLATNEKLFF
.	TRBV6-5	TRBJ1-4	many	TGTGCCAGCAGTTACGAAGGTCGAAAAAATGAAAAACTGTTTTTT	CASSYEGRKNEKLFF
.	TRBV14	TRBJ1-2	many	TGTGCCAGCAGCCAAGTTGGCCGTACGAACTATGGCTACACCTTC	CASSQVGRTNYGYTF
.	TRBV27	TRBJ1-2	.	TGTGCCAGCAGTCCCTGGCCCGGGGTATATGGCTACACCTTC	CASSPWPGVYGYTF
.	TRBV7-2	TRBJ1-1	many	TGTGCCAGCAGGCCCGCCAGCACGAACACTGAAGCTTTCTTT	CASRPASTNTEAFF
TRBD2	TRBV12-5	TRBJ2-7	.	TGTGCTAGTGGTTTTCTAGCGGGAGAAACCTACGAGCAGTACTTC	CASGFLAGETYEQYF
TRBD2	TRBV7-9	TRBJ2-7	many	TGTGCCAGCAGCTTTTTGAATAGCGGGAGCGACGAGCAGTACTTC	CASSFLNSGSDEQYF
TRBD1	TRBV6-2/TRBV6-3	TRBJ2-5	few	TGTGCCAGCAGTTACTCTGACAGGGGGGAAGAGACCCAGTACTTC	CASSYSDRGEETQYF
.	TRBV14	TRBJ1-6	.	TGTGCCAGCAGCATAGAAGGGGAAGTGTTCTATAATTCACCCCTCCACTTT	CASSIEGEVFYNSPLHF
.	TRBV5-1	TRBJ2-2	many	TGCGCCAGCAGCCCCAGCGTCCAGTCGGACACCGGGGAGCTGTTTTTT	CASSPSVQSDTGELFF
.	TRBV6-1	TRBJ2-3	few	TGTGCCAGCAGTACCGCAACGACAGATACGCAGTATTTT	CASSTATTDTQYF
.	TRBV29-1	TRBJ2-5	.	TGCAGCGTTGAACAGGACCAAGAGACCCAGTACTTC	CSVEQDQETQYF
.	TRBV30	TRBJ1-1	.	TGTGCCTGGAGTGCCTCAGGCTCTGAAGCTTTCTTT	CAWSASGSEAFF
.	TRBV27	TRBJ1-1	many	TGTGCCAGCAGTTCCCCTTCTAATCGGCAGGGCGCGTTCAGGAACACTGAAGCTTTCTTT	CASSSPSNRQGAFRNTEAFF
TRBD2	TRBV7-3	TRBJ2-2	many	TGTGCCAGCAGCAAGGGACTAGCGCAGAACACCGGGGAGCTGTTTTTT	CASSKGLAQNTGELFF
TRBD2	TRBV28	TRBJ2-7	many	TGTGCCAGCAGCCCCCCCGGACTAGCCGGCGAGCAGTACTTC	CASSPPGLAGEQYF
.	TRBV28	TRBJ1-1	many	TGTGCCAGCCAAGGGCGGGGGACGACTGAAGCTTTCTTT	CASQGRGTTEAFF
TRBD1	TRBV28	TRBJ2-3	.	TGTGCCAGCAAAACTATAGGGACAGGGGCAACAGATACACAGTATTTT	CASKTIGTGATDTQYF
.	TRBV24-1	TRBJ1-2	many	TGTGCCACCAGTGACCCGGCGGGCGGCAGATATGGCTACACCTTC	CATSDPAGGRYGYTF
TRBD1	TRBV7-2	TRBJ1-5	many	TGTGCCAGCAGCCCATCGGGACAGAATAGCAATCAGCCCCAGCATTTT	CASSPSGQNSNQPQHF
.	TRBV20-1	TRBJ1-2	many	TGCAGTGCCCCCAGAGTCTATGGCTACACCTTC	CSAPRVYGYTF
.	TRBV5-1	TRBJ1-2	few	TGCGCCAGCAGCTTGTCCCGGGGACACCCGATAATCAGCTACACCTTC	CASSLSRGHPIISYTF
.	TRBV5-1	TRBJ2-3	.	TGCGCCAGCAGCTTCCTGGGCGAGAGCACAGATACGCAGTATTTT	CASSFLGESTDTQYF
TRBD2	TRBV6-1	TRBJ2-2	.	TGTGCCAGTTTAGCGGGGGGCGGAACCGGGGAGCTGTTTTTT	CASLAGGGTGELFF
.	TRBV6-1	TRBJ2-2	few	TGTGCCAGCACGCTCGCGCGAGCTGTTGCCGGGGAGCTGTTTTTT	CASTLARAVAGELFF
.	TRBV5-6	TRBJ1-5	.	TGTGCCAGCAGCCTATCGCCGGGGTGGGGCAATCAGCCCCAGCATTTT	CASSLSPGWGNQPQHF
TRBD1	TRBV25-1	TRBJ1-3	.	TGTGCCAGCAGTCCCCTGGGACAGGGACATCCCGGAAACACCATATATTTT	CASSPLGQGHPGNTIYF
.	TRBV28	TRBJ2-4	many	TGTGCCAGCAGCCTGAGGGGGGGGATAGCCAAAAACATTCAGTACTTC	CASSLRGGIAKNIQYF
.	TRBV11-2	TRBJ2-2	many	TGTGCCAGCAGCTTAGTACTTGAGGAGCTGTTTTTT	CASSLVLEELFF
.	TRBV19	TRBJ2-7	many	TGTGCCAGTAGTAGGGGGTACGTTGACGAGCAGTACTTC	CASSRGYVDEQYF
.	TRBV28	TRBJ1-1	many	TGTGCCAGCAGGGGAAGGGAGCCACTGGCTTTCTTT	CASRGREPLAFF
.	TRBV28	TRBJ1-5	many	TGTGCCAGCAAGGCGTCTTCTCAAAATCAGCCCCAGCATTTT	CASKASSQNQPQHF
TRBD1	TRBV11-2	TRBJ1-1	many	TGTGCCAGCAGCTCGGGACAGGGGAAAACTTTCTTT	CASSSGQGKTFF
.	TRBV7-2	TRBJ2-5	many	TGTGCCAGCAGCTTAGGGTCAGGGGATCAAGAGACCCAGTACTTC	CASSLGSGDQETQYF
TRBD1	TRBV12-3/TRBV12-4	TRBJ1-5	many	TGTGCCAGCAGCGGGGACAGTAGCAATCAGCCCCAGCATTTT	CASSGDSSNQPQHF
.	TRBV2	TRBJ2-7	many	TGTGCCAGCAGTCGGGCGCAAGCCATTAGTCATGAGCAGTACTTC	CASSRAQAISHEQYF
.	TRBV7-7	TRBJ2-2	few	TGTGCTAGCAGCTCCCTGGCCGGGGGGCGCACCGGGGAGCTGTTTTTT	CASSSLAGGRTGELFF
TRBD2	TRBV9	TRBJ2-7	.	TGTGCCAGCAGCGCTTGGACTAGCGGGAGGCCCCTACTCTACGAGCAGTACTTC	CASSAWTSGRPLLYEQYF
.	TRBV20-1	TRBJ1-4	many	TGCAGTGCTGAGAAGAGGGAGGTCCTTTTTTCAACTAATGAAAAACTGTTTTTT	CSAEKREVLFSTNEKLFF
.	TRBV30	TRBJ1-1	.	TGTGCCTGGAGGTTACAGATGAACACTGAAGCTTTCTTT	CAWRLQMNTEAFF
.	TRBV29-1	TRBJ1-1	.	TGCAGCGTTGAAGACATACAGGGAGCAGAGGAAATGAACACTGAAGCTTTCTTT	CSVEDIQGAEEMNTEAFF